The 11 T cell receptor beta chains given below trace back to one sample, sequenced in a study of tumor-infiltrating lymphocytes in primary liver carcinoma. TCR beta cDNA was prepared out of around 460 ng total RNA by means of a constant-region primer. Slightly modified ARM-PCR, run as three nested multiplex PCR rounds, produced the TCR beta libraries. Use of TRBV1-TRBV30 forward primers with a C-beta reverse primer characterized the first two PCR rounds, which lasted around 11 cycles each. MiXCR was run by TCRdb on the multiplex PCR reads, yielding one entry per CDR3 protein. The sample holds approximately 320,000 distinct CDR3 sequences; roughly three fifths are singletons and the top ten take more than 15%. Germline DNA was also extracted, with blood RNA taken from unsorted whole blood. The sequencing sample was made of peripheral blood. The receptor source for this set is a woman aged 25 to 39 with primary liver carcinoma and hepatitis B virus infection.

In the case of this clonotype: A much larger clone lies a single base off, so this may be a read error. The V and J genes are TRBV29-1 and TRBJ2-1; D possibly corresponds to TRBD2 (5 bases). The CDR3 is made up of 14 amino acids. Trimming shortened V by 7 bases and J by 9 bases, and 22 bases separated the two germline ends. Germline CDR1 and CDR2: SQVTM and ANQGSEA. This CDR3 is CSGLSGPRRCEQFF. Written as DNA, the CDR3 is TGCAGCGGGCTCAGCGGTCCCCGGCGCTGTGAGCAGTTCTTC.

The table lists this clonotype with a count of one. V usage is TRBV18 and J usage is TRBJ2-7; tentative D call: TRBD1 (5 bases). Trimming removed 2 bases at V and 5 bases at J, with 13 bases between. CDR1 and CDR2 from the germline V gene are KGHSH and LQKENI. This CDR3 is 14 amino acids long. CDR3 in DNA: TGTGCCAGCTCACCAAAGACTGGGGCGGACGAGCAGTACTTC. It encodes CASSPKTGADEQYF. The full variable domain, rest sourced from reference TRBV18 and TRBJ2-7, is NAGVMQNPRHLVRRRGQEARLRCSPMKGHSHVYWYRQLPEEGLKFMVYLQKENIIDESGMPKERFSAEFPKEGPSILRIQQVVRGDSAAYFCASSPKTGADEQYFGPGTRLTVT.

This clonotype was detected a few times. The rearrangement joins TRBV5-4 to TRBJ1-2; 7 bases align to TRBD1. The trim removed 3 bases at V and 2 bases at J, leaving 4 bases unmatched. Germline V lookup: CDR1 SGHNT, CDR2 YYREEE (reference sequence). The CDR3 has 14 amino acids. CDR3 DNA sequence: TGTGCCAGCAGCTGGGACAGTTCCAACTATGGCTACACCTTC. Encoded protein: CASSWDSSNYGYTF.

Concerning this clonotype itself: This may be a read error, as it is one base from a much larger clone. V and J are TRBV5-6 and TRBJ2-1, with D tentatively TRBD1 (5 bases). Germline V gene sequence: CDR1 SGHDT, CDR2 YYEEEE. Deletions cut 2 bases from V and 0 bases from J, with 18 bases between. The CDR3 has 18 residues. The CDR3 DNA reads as TGTGCCAGCAGCTTCTGCCCCCCCGGAGACAGCTCCTACAATGAGCAGTTCTTC. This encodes CASSFCPPGDSSYNEQFF.

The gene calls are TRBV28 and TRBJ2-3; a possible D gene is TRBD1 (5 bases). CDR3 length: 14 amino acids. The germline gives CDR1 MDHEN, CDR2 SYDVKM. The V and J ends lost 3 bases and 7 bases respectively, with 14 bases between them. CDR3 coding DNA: TGTGCCAGCAGTTTGTTCCAGGGTAGCAATACGCAGTATTTT. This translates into CASSLFQGSNTQYF.

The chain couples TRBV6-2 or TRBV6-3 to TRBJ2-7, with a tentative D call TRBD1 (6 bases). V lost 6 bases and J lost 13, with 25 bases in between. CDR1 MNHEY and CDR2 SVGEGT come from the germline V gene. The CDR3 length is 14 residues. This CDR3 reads CASSLTDRRASQYF. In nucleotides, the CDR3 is TGTGCCAGCAGCCTCACCGACAGGCGAGCCTCCCAATACTTC.

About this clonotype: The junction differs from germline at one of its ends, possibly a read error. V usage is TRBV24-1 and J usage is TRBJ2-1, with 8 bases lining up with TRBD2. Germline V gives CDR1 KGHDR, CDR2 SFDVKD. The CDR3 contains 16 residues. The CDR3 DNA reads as TGTGGCACCAGTGCCTCTGGACTAGCAGCGTTCAATGAGCAGTTCTTC. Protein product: CGTSASGLAAFNEQFF.

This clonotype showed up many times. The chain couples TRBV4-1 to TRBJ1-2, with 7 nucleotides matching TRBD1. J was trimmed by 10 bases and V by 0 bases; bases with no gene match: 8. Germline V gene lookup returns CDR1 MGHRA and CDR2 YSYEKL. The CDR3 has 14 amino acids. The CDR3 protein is CASSQDRGRFTYTF. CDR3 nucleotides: TGCGCCAGCAGCCAAGATAGGGGGCGTTTCACCTACACCTTC.

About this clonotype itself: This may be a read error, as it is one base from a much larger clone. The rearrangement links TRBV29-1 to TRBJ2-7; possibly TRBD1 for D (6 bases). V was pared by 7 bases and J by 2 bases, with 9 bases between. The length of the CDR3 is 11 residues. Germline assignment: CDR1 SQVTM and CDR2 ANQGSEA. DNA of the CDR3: TGCAGCGCCAGGACAGCCTACGAGCAGTACTTC. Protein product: CSARTAYEQYF.

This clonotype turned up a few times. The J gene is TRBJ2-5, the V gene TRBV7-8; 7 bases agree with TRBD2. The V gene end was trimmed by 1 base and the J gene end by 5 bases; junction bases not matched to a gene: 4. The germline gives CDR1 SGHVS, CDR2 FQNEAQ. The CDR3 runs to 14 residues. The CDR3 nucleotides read TGTGCCAGCAGCTTAGAGCAGGGAGGGGAGACCCAGTACTTC. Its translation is CASSLEQGGETQYF.

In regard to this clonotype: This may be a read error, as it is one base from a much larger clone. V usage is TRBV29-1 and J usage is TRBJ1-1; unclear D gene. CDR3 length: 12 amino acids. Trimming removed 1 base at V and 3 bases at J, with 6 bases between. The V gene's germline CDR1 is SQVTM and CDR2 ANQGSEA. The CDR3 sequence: CSVEGRYTEAFF. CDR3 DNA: TGCAGCGTTGAAGGGCGTTACACTGAAGCTTTCTTT.